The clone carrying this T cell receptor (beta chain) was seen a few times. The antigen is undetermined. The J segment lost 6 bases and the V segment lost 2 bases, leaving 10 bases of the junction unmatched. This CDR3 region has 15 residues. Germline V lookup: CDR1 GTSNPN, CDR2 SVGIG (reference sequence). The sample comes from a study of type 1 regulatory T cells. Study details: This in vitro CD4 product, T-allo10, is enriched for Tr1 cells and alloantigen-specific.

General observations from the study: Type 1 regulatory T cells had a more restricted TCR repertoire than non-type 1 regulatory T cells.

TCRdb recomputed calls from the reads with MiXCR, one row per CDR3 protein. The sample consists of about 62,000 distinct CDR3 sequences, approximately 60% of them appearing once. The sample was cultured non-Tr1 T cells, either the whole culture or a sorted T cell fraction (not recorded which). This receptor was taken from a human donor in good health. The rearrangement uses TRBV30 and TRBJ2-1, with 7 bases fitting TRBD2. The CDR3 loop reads CAWSPWEASGNEQFF. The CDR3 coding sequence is TGTGCCTGGAGTCCTTGGGAGGCTAGCGGCAATGAGCAGTTCTTC.